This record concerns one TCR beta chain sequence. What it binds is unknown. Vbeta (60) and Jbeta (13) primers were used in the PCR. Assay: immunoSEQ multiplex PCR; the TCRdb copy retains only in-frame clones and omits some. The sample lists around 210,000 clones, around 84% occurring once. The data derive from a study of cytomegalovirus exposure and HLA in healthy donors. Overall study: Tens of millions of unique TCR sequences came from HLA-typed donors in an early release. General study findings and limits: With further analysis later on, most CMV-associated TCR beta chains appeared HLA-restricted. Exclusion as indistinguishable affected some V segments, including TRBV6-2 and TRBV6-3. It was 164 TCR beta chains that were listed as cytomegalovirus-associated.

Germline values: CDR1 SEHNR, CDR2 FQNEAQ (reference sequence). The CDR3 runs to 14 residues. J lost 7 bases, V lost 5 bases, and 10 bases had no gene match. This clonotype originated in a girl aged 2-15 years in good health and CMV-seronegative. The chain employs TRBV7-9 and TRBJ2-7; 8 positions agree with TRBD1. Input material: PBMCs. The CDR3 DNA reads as TGTGCCAGCAGCCAACAGGGGGTCCTTTGGGAGCAGTACTTC. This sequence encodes CASSQQGVLWEQYF.